These 30 T cell receptor beta chains were sequenced from one sample in a study of OX40 agonist ivuxolimab in advanced cancers. Assay: immunoSEQ multiplex PCR; the TCRdb copy retains only in-frame clones and omits some. The sample holds 70,000 to 80,000 clones, 87% seen once. The sequencing here drew on CD4+ or CD8+ T cells sorted from blood, taken in a trial of the OX40 agonist ivuxolimab. The receptor set was obtained from an adult with an advanced solid tumor such as melanoma, head and neck, liver or kidney cancer.

This chain links TRBV19 with TRBJ1-3; D not resolved. Germline CDR1 reads LNHDA; CDR2 reads SQIVND (reference sequence). V shed 9 bases and J shed 2 bases, with 17 bases lying between them. The CDR3 consists of 15 residues. CDR3 DNA sequence: TGTGCCAGCACCCGGGCCCGGCAGACTGGAAACACCATATATTTT. Its protein is CASTRARQTGNTIYF.

V gene TRBV5-4 combines with J gene TRBJ2-1; 7 nucleotides line up with TRBD1. The V gene end was trimmed by 4 bases and the J gene end by 2 bases; junction bases not matched to a gene: 3. The V gene's germline CDR1 is SGHNT and CDR2 YYREEE (reference sequence). The CDR3 contains 14 residues. In DNA form, the CDR3 reads TGTGCCAGCAGCCCCGGGACAGCCTACAATGAGCAGTTCTTC. This encodes CASSPGTAYNEQFF. Filled out from reference TRBV5-4 and TRBJ2-1, the complete variable domain reads ETGVTQSPTHLIKTRGQQVTLRCSSQSGHNTVSWYQQALGQGPQFIFQYYREEENGRGNFPPRFSGLQFPNYSSELNVNALELDDSALYLCASSPGTAYNEQFFGPGTRLTVL.

The chain combines TRBV5-1 with TRBJ2-7; a possible D gene is TRBD2 (6 bases). The germline CDR1 and CDR2 sequences are SGHRS and YFSETQ. This CDR3 is 14 amino acids long. The V end was cut by 0 bases, the J end by 6 bases, with 13 bases between. Here the CDR3 reads CASSLDGGEGEQYF. For the CDR3, the DNA is TGCGCCAGCAGCTTGGATGGAGGGGAAGGCGAGCAGTACTTC.

This clone was observed a few times. The J gene is TRBJ1-3, the V gene TRBV7-3; maybe TRBD1 (5 bases). Germline-derived CDR1 and CDR2 are SGHTA and FQGTGA. CDR3 length: 18 amino acids. The V end was cut by 6 bases, the J end by 1 base, with 22 bases between. The CDR3 loop reads CASSQRPFGGRSGNTIYF. CDR3 nucleotide sequence: TGTGCCAGCAGTCAACGTCCGTTCGGGGGGAGGTCTGGAAACACCATATATTTT. Using reference TRBV7-3 and TRBJ1-3 for the parts outside the CDR3, the full variable domain is GAGVSQTPSNKVTEKGKYVELRCDPISGHTALYWYRQSLGQGPEFLIYFQGTGAADDSGLPNDRFFAVRPEGSVSTLKIQRTERGDSAVYLCASSQRPFGGRSGNTIYFGEGSWLTVV.

The rearrangement uses TRBV7-2 and TRBJ2-5, with TRBD2 matching 13 bases. This CDR3 contains 16 residues. Per germline, CDR1 SGHTA and CDR2 FQGNSA. V lost 5 bases, J lost 11 bases, and 14 bases stayed unmatched. The CDR3 region has the DNA TGTGCCAGCAGCAACGGACTAGCGGGAGTGACAAGGGAGCAGTACTTC. This translates into CASSNGLAGVTREQYF.

This clone was detected a few times. This chain uses TRBV5-1 with TRBJ2-6, with D perhaps matching TRBD2 (7 bases). CDR3 length equals 16 residues. CDR1 is SGHRS, CDR2 YFSETQ, per germline. V lost 0 bases and J lost 2, with 9 bases in between. CDR3 DNA sequence: TGCGCCAGCAGCTTGGAGGGGGGGCCTGGGGCCAACGTCCTGACTTTC. Encoded protein: CASSLEGGPGANVLTF.

The chain joins TRBV18 to TRBJ1-6, with D possibly being TRBD1 (5 bases). CDR1 and CDR2 (germline): KGHSH, LQKENI. The V gene lost 1 base and the J gene lost 4 bases, with 8 bases spanning the gap. The CDR3 totals 15 residues. In nucleotides, the CDR3 is TGTGCCAGCTCACCACAACAGGCATATAATTCACCCCTCCACTTT. It translates to CASSPQQAYNSPLHF.

The chain links TRBV28 to TRBJ1-1; D is possibly TRBD1 (5 bases). CDR3 size: 13 residues. Germline assignment: CDR1 MDHEN and CDR2 SYDVKM. Trimming removed 4 bases at V and 5 bases at J, with 11 bases between. Written as DNA, the CDR3 is TGTGCCAGCAGTTCGCCCGGGGGTACTGAAGCTTTCTTT. This gives the protein CASSSPGGTEAFF.

This clone was observed once. The CDR3 protein is CASSLTPTGGWDNEQFF. CDR3 nucleotide sequence: TGTGCCAGCAGCTTAACCCCGACAGGGGGTTGGGACAATGAGCAGTTCTTC. The chain recombines TRBV7-3 with TRBJ2-1, with 9 bases fitting TRBD1. The V and J ends lost 0 bases and 5 bases, in that order; junction bases with no gene match: 8. CDR1 is SGHTA and CDR2 is FQGTGA in the germline V gene. The CDR3 loop spans 17 amino acids.

This chain uses TRBV19 with TRBJ2-1, with D uncertain. Trimming removed 3 bases from V and 5 bases from J, with 11 bases in between. The CDR3 has 14 residues. From germline, CDR1 is LNHDA and CDR2 SQIVND (reference sequence). The CDR3 reads CASSIGGDNNEQFF. The CDR3 DNA sequence: TGTGCCAGTAGTATTGGTGGGGATAACAATGAGCAGTTCTTC.

This chain joins TRBV5-1 and TRBJ2-4; D not resolved. Trimming shortened V by 0 bases and J by 7 bases, and 5 bases separated the two germline ends. Per germline, CDR1 SGHRS and CDR2 YFSETQ. The CDR3 runs 12 residues. CDR3 residues: CASSLETNIQYF. The DNA of the CDR3 is TGCGCCAGCAGCTTGGAGACGAACATTCAGTACTTC. The complete variable domain, with remaining parts taken from reference TRBV5-1 and TRBJ2-4, reads KAGVTQTPRYLIKTRGQQVTLSCSPISGHRSVSWYQQTPGQGLQFLFEYFSETQRNKGNFPGRFSGRQFSNSRSEMNVSTLELGDSALYLCASSLETNIQYFGAGTRLSVL.

The chain is built from TRBV5-8 and TRBJ1-1, with 11 bases aligning to TRBD1. CDR1 and CDR2 (germline): SGHTS, YDEGEE. J gave up 3 bases and V 4 bases, and 8 bases lay outside the gene matches. The CDR3 is 16 residues long. For the CDR3, the DNA is TGTGCCAGCAGCCTCGGACAGGGGGCGAGGTACACTGAAGCTTTCTTT. Protein: CASSLGQGARYTEAFF.

The chain combines TRBV13 with TRBJ2-1; 11 bases map to TRBD2. Trimming cost V 2 bases and J 6 bases; bases outside gene matches: 9. The CDR3 extends over 17 amino acids. Germline V lookup: CDR1 PRHDT, CDR2 FYEKMQ (reference sequence). CDR3 sequence reads: CASSLPPRLAGSNEQFF. In DNA form, the CDR3 reads TGTGCCAGCAGCTTACCCCCCCGACTAGCGGGGAGCAATGAGCAGTTCTTC.

CDR3 coding DNA: TGTGCCAGTAGTCTGACAGGGGTGAGCAATCAGCCCCAGCATTTT. Its protein product is CASSLTGVSNQPQHF. V is TRBV19 and J is TRBJ1-5, with 8 nucleotides matching TRBD1. Trimming cost V 5 bases and J 1 base; bases outside gene matches: 4. The germline CDR1 and CDR2 sequences are LNHDA and SQIVND (reference sequence). There are 15 residues in the CDR3.

V and J are TRBV4-1 and TRBJ1-1; tentative D call: TRBD1 (5 bases). With 4 bases removed from V and 5 bases from J, the gap between germline ends came to 17 bases. Germline V CDR1 and CDR2: MGHRA, YSYEKL. The CDR3 has 15 residues. This CDR3 is CASSLWRFGGTEAFF. CDR3 bases: TGCGCCAGCAGCCTGTGGAGGTTCGGGGGAACTGAAGCTTTCTTT.

The chain links TRBV5-1 to TRBJ1-4; 8 nucleotides match TRBD1. V was pared by 4 bases and J by 1 base, with 3 bases of the junction left unmatched. The germline V gene has CDR1 SGHRS and CDR2 YFSETQ. The CDR3 is 15 residues long. The CDR3 DNA is TGCGCCAGCAGCGTACAGGGGGAAACTAATGAAAAACTGTTTTTT. Protein product: CASSVQGETNEKLFF.

V and J are TRBV28 and TRBJ2-5; D gene uncertain. The CDR3 has 14 amino acids. V was trimmed by 5 bases and J by 2 bases, leaving 12 bases between them. The germline V gene has CDR1 MDHEN and CDR2 SYDVKM. DNA of the CDR3: TGTGCCAGCAGTCCAGGAGACTCACAAGAGACCCAGTACTTC. It codes for CASSPGDSQETQYF.

The chain uses TRBV27 and TRBJ1-2, with TRBD1 identical over 12 bases. V trimming: 6 bases; J trimming: 2 bases; junction bases outside the gene matches: 10. The CDR3 has 17 amino acids. Germline V gene data show CDR1 as MNHEY and CDR2 as SMNVEV (reference sequence). Written as DNA, the CDR3 is TGTGCCAGCAGGACCGGGACAGGGGGCCGGGCGAACTATGGCTACACCTTC. Protein: CASRTGTGGRANYGYTF.

This chain uses TRBV4-2 with TRBJ2-2; 8 positions match TRBD2. In germline, CDR1 is LGHNA, CDR2 YNFKEQ. This CDR3 contains 15 residues. Trimming at V came to 4 bases and at J to 6 bases, leaving 7 bases not matched to a gene. The CDR3 here is CASSLGTSRSGELFF. The CDR3, as DNA: TGTGCCAGCAGCCTCGGGACTAGTAGGTCCGGGGAGCTGTTTTTT.

V usage is TRBV4-2 and J usage is TRBJ1-2; TRBD1 aligns across 7 bases. CDR1 is LGHNA and CDR2 is YNFKEQ in the germline V gene. The trim removed 2 bases at V and 8 bases at J, leaving 8 bases unmatched. The CDR3 consists of 14 residues. Here the CDR3 reads CASSQTEGAKGYTF. The CDR3 DNA is TGTGCCAGCAGCCAAACGGAGGGGGCGAAGGGCTACACCTTC.

The chain combines TRBV7-2 with TRBJ1-5; a weak D match, TRBD1 (5 bases). There are 15 residues in the CDR3. Trimming shortened V by 5 bases and J by 0 bases, and 11 bases separated the two germline ends. CDR1 SGHTA and CDR2 FQGNSA come from the germline V gene. Here the CDR3 DNA reads TGTGCCAGCAGCCCGGGGGGGTCTAGCAATCAGCCCCAGCATTTT. Amino acid sequence: CASSPGGSSNQPQHF.

CDR3 nucleotides: TGTGCCAGCAGTTTTCTAGCGGGGGGATTAGGGGCCCAGTACTTC. Translation: CASSFLAGGLGAQYF. The V call is TRBV28, the J call TRBJ2-5, with TRBD2 identical over 11 bases. Germline-derived CDR1 and CDR2 are MDHEN and SYDVKM. V was clipped by 3 bases and J by 9 bases; unmatched bases: 9. The CDR3 spans 15 residues.

V gene TRBV5-4 combines with J gene TRBJ2-7, with 14 bases that match TRBD2. J gave up 5 bases and V 4 bases, and 5 bases lay outside the gene matches. This CDR3 is built from 15 residues. Germline CDR1 is SGHNT and CDR2 is YYREEE (reference sequence). Written as DNA, the CDR3 is TGTGCCAGCAGCCCTCAGGGACTAGCGGGGGACGAGCAGTACTTC. Translated: CASSPQGLAGDEQYF.

CDR3 bases: TGTGCCAGCAGCTTAGGAGGTTCCCGTGGCTACACCTTC. This sequence encodes CASSLGGSRGYTF. The chain recombines TRBV11-2 with TRBJ1-2; D ambiguous. Per the germline V gene, CDR1 is SGHAT and CDR2 is FQNNGV. V lost 1 base and J lost 7, with 10 bases in between. The CDR3 is 13 residues long.

This chain joins TRBV28 and TRBJ2-2, with D perhaps TRBD1 or TRBD2 (5 bases each). The CDR3 covers 14 residues. V was pared by 5 bases and J by 11 bases, with 18 bases between. Germline V gives CDR1 MDHEN, CDR2 SYDVKM. In nucleotides, the CDR3 is TGTGCCAGCAGTCTGGGACCCCAATCGGGAGAGCTGTTTTTT. It yields the protein CASSLGPQSGELFF. The full variable domain, with the rest looked up from reference TRBV28 and TRBJ2-2, is DVKVTQSSRYLVKRTGEKVFLECVQDMDHENMFWYRQDPGLGLRLIYFSYDVKMKEKGDIPEGYSVSREKKERFSLILESASTNQTSMYLCASSLGPQSGELFFGEGSRLTVL.

Sample share makes this clone medium-sized. The chain recombines TRBV6-1 with TRBJ1-5; D is possibly TRBD1 (6 bases). The germline V gene has CDR1 MNHNS and CDR2 SASEGT. V lost 3 bases and J lost 4, with 7 bases in between. This CDR3 is 13 amino acids long. The CDR3 DNA is TGTGCCAGCAGTGAGAGGGGGAATCAGCCCCAGCATTTT. This translates into CASSERGNQPQHF.

J is TRBJ1-3 and V is TRBV9, with D maybe TRBD1 (5 bases). The CDR3 has 12 residues. Per the germline V gene, CDR1 is SGDLS and CDR2 is YYNGEE. Deletions cut 0 bases from V and 11 bases from J, with 9 bases between. In nucleotides, the CDR3 is TGTGCCAGCAGCGTAGGAGGGGACCCCATATATTTT. Amino acids: CASSVGGDPIYF.

The rearrangement joins TRBV29-1 to TRBJ2-1, with 11 bases identical to TRBD1. The CDR3 spans 16 residues. Trimming removed 1 base from V and 5 bases from J; junction bases left unmatched: 7. The germline V gene encodes CDR1 SQVTM and CDR2 ANQGSEA. The CDR3 reads CSVEGIRDRGDNEQFF. Here the CDR3 DNA reads TGCAGCGTTGAAGGGATCCGGGACAGGGGGGACAATGAGCAGTTCTTC.

This chain connects TRBV4-1 to TRBJ2-6, with 15 bases lining up with TRBD2. The CDR3 length is 19 residues. Looked up from germline, CDR1 is MGHRA and CDR2 is YSYEKL. V lost 5 bases to trimming and J lost 3 bases; unmatched junction nucleotides: 8. CDR3 protein: CASSAWTSGGAGGANVLTF. For the CDR3, the DNA is TGCGCCAGCAGCGCGTGGACTAGCGGGGGGGCCGGTGGGGCCAACGTCCTGACTTTC.

The rearrangement uses TRBV6-4 and TRBJ2-7; 7 bases align to TRBD1. V lost 6 bases, J lost 3 bases, and 14 bases stayed unmatched. The CDR3 is 16 amino acids. CDR1 and CDR2 from the germline V gene are MRHNA and SNTAGT. CDR3 nucleotide sequence: TGTGCCAGCAGGTTAGAGGAGGACAGGACCATCTACGAGCAGTACTTC. Residues: CASRLEEDRTIYEQYF.